The next 9 T cell receptor beta chains were all read from a single sample in a study of blood T cell repertoires in COVID-19. Assay: immunoSEQ multiplex PCR; the TCRdb copy retains only in-frame clones and omits some. Among 250,000 or so clones listed, roughly nine tenths were seen once. Sequences were obtained from peripheral blood. These TCRs come from a man in his sixties with acute or convalescent COVID-19.

This rearrangement joins TRBV5-4 to TRBJ1-2; D perhaps matches TRBD1 (5 bases). Germline CDR1 is SGHNT and CDR2 is YYREEE (reference sequence). V was pared by 5 bases and J by 6 bases, with 14 bases between. The CDR3 is 13 residues long. CDR3 amino acids: CASRTSGEDGYTF. The DNA for the CDR3 is TGTGCCAGCAGGACCTCGGGGGAAGATGGCTACACCTTC.

The chain is built from TRBV6-1 and TRBJ2-7; TRBD1 matches 10 bases. After removal of 3 bases from V and 8 bases from J, the junction contained 4 bases not matched to a gene. Germline values: CDR1 MNHNS, CDR2 SASEGT. CDR3 size: 13 residues. This CDR3 reads CASSEDRGAQQYF. The DNA for the CDR3 is TGTGCCAGCAGTGAGGACAGGGGGGCTCAGCAGTACTTC.

V gene TRBV6-2 or TRBV6-3 combines with J gene TRBJ2-6; a weak D match, TRBD2 (5 bases). Germline values: CDR1 MNHEY, CDR2 SVGEGT. The CDR3 covers 16 residues. Trimming pared 6 bases from V and 2 bases from J, leaving 14 bases between. This chain's CDR3 is CASSSFTEAGANVLTF. DNA for the CDR3: TGTGCCAGCAGCTCCTTCACGGAGGCTGGGGCCAACGTCCTGACTTTC.

The V call is TRBV28, the J call TRBJ1-2; D not resolved. In germline, CDR1 is MDHEN, CDR2 SYDVKM. This CDR3 is built from 15 residues. Trimming shortened V by 5 bases and J by 1 base, and 14 bases separated the two germline ends. CDR3 region: CASSTPGGNNYGYTF. CDR3 nucleotide sequence: TGTGCCAGCAGTACCCCCGGAGGGAATAACTATGGCTACACCTTC.

The rearrangement uses TRBV29-1 and TRBJ1-2; perhaps TRBD1 as D (6 bases). Germline-derived CDR1 and CDR2 are SQVTM and ANQGSEA. CDR3 length: 12 residues. V was cut by 7 bases and J by 13 bases, with 22 bases left in between. For the CDR3, the DNA is TGCAGCGATCGATCGGACAGCCCTGGGGGCACCTTC. This translates into CSDRSDSPGGTF.

The genes are TRBV28 and TRBJ2-7, with D perhaps matching TRBD1 (5 bases). Germline V gene sequence: CDR1 MDHEN, CDR2 SYDVKM. Trimming removed 3 bases at V and 4 bases at J, with 13 bases between. This CDR3 contains 14 residues. In DNA, the CDR3 is TGTGCCAGCAGTTTTCAGGGCGTTTTATACGAGCAGTACTTC. It is translated as CASSFQGVLYEQYF.

The V gene is TRBV18, the J gene TRBJ2-7; tentative D call: TRBD2 (6 bases). Germline assignment: CDR1 KGHSH and CDR2 LQKENI. The CDR3 spans 13 residues. The ends were cut back, 6 bases at V and 0 bases at J, with 9 bases in the middle. Here the CDR3 reads CASSPGASYEQYF. The CDR3 nucleotides read TGTGCCAGCTCGCCGGGAGCCTCCTACGAGCAGTACTTC.

The rearrangement joins TRBV5-1 to TRBJ2-7; D is uncertain. Germline V CDR1 and CDR2: SGHRS, YFSETQ. Trimming left V 0 bases short and J 3 bases short, with 10 bases between. The CDR3 runs to 14 residues. CDR3 protein: CASSLGAKSYEQYF. CDR3 in DNA: TGCGCCAGCAGCTTGGGGGCAAAAAGCTACGAGCAGTACTTC.

V is TRBV11-3 and J is TRBJ2-1; no reliable D call. Germline CDR1 SGHNT, CDR2 YENEEA. Trimming shortened V by 5 bases and J by 7 bases, and 9 bases separated the two germline ends. The CDR3 consists of 12 residues. CDR3 sequence reads: CASSRSRNEQFF. The CDR3 nucleotides read TGTGCCAGCAGCCGATCTAGAAATGAGCAGTTCTTC. Full variable domain (outside the CDR3, taken from reference TRBV11-3 and TRBJ2-1): EAGVVQSPRYKIIEKKQPVAFWCNPISGHNTLYWYLQNLGQGPELLIRYENEEAVDDSQLPKDRFSAERLKGVDSTLKIQPAELGDSAVYLCASSRSRNEQFFGPGTRLTVL.